This T cell receptor beta chain was documented in a study of cytomegalovirus exposure and HLA in healthy donors (dated by TCRdb to about 2017). Regarding the complete study: An earlier analysis of several hundred of the donors reported approximately 300 Gb of sequence data and 117 million unique TCR beta sequences obtained from approximately 180 million T cells. Roughly 300 gigabases of sequencing data and approximately 84 million unique TCR sequences were included in an early release covering 550 to 800 HLA-typed donors. Among the roughly 370 genotyped donors, around 81% belonged to the genetic ancestry cluster associated with self-reported Caucasian donors. The study aimed to test whether cataloging public T cell receptors could reveal signatures of past pathogen exposure. The study used immunosequencing to profile the T cell repertoires of several hundred subjects and linked those repertoires to cytomegalovirus serostatus. Besides the first cohort of 550 to 750 subjects, a separate validation cohort made up of roughly 130 different subjects was used. To predict cytomegalovirus infection status, the study brought together high-throughput TCR immunosequencing, statistical association of individual TCRs with disease status, and machine learning. A later analysis re-analyzed previously published TCR beta repertoires from hundreds of donors and added high-resolution HLA genotyping to study TCR occurrence patterns. Rather than using new phenotypic data, the later analysis identified candidate immune exposures from TCR beta sequences and from how often those sequences occurred across donors. To decide whether each TCR beta V gene segment behaved as functional or pseudogenic, an earlier analysis of some 600 of the donors relied on high-throughput TCR beta sequencing. Donor age, sex, ethnicity and CMV serostatus were collected together with the repertoire data. A later genetic analysis used genome-wide SNP genotypes for about three fifths of the 666 donors, treating that subset as a discovery cohort. Every discovery cohort repertoire had been produced on one sequencing platform. HLA typing included class I and class II loci at four-digit resolution. The number of donors typed differed by locus, with about 620-630 for A, B, C, DRB1 and DQB1, around 500 for DQA1, 600 to 610 for DPA1, and around 430 for DPB1. About 5 DR-DQ haplotypes were handled as single units for association and clustering, since linkage in the cohort was strong. On average, over 200,000 unique TCR beta nucleotide sequences were sequenced per donor among 398 genotyped donors of the cohort, with 15% to 20% of those sequences being non-productive. What the study reported, not specific to this receptor: In vitro tests confirmed that a few of the cytomegalovirus-associated TCR beta chains recognize cytomegalovirus antigens. According to the authors, the approach could potentially be generalized to other disease states and immunological phenotypes. When HLA alleles, especially DR and DQ, strongly co-occurred, attributing TCR associations to individual alleles was difficult. Correlated functional status among segregating V segments might reflect linkage disequilibrium, but an unknown experimental factor could not be ruled out. In a later genetic analysis, fewer N-insertions in productive TCRs were reported among donors in an Asian-associated ancestry cluster than the roughly 700-donor mean. A further reported finding was that TCR beta sequences accurately predicted the HLA-A and HLA-B alleles for most subjects in the first cohort. Only TCR beta chains were sequenced in this cohort, and the absence of alpha or paired-chain data limited detectable features. A later genetic analysis associated a missense DCLRE1C variant with V-gene and J-gene trimming of TCR beta chains, and an independent cohort replicated the association. Because HLA typing was unavailable for some donors at each locus, only the typed subset was used in association tests. A later analysis found that TCR association rates varied across HLA loci, with DRB1 alleles showing the most associated TCRs and HLA-C alleles the fewest. A total of 150 or so TCR beta chains were listed by the study as associated with cytomegalovirus. The 87-base-pair reads could not distinguish some IMGT-functional V segments, including TRBV6-2 and TRBV6-3, so those segments were excluded. A later analysis found that most CMV-associated TCR beta chains appeared HLA-restricted, with HLA associations seemingly driven largely by CMV exposure. In a later analysis, several top co-occurrence clusters were reported to appear linked to parvovirus B19, influenza, CMV and Epstein-Barr virus. In a later analysis, HLA-associated TCR beta chains showed more clonal expansion and lower generation probabilities than non-associated chains that were equally common. The classifier was reported to diagnose cytomegalovirus status with high specificity and sensitivity in both the original and validation cohorts. A cluster of highly shared sequence variants was judged likely to represent a technical artifact of the sequencing pipeline. Roughly 15 rarely observed V segments, including chromosome 9 orphons, were excluded from the earlier analysis of a few hundred of the donors because counts were too low. The presence/absence analyses assumed that sequencing depth was roughly uniform across donors, and that assumption may not be true. Across donors, most TCR sequences were observed very rarely, whereas some public TCRs were present in many individuals. A later analysis associated 16,951 TCR beta sequences with specific HLA alleles at a false discovery rate of 0.05. The only immune exposure information available for the cohort was CMV serostatus. In an earlier analysis of 587 of the donors, most TCR beta V segments appeared in productive rearrangements about 87% or about 30% of the time, broadly matching IMGT annotations.

A remark on this clone: What this receptor recognizes is not known. Base qualities are not at hand, and no much larger clone is one base apart.

Libraries were built with the immunoSEQ multiplex PCR assay. For the multiplex PCR, a mixture combining 60 forward primers for TCR Vbeta segments and 13 reverse primers for TCR Jbeta segments was used. The CDR3 region of rearranged TCR beta genes was amplified from genomic DNA by a multiplex PCR assay. On the Illumina HiSeq System, the amplified TCR beta libraries were sequenced as 87-base-pair reads. The source study handled its data this way. A later analysis counted tens of millions of unique TCR beta chains across the 666 repertoires, and roughly 10 million of these chains were shared by at least two donors. Raw reads were error-corrected and collapsed into unique sequences by a nearest-neighbor algorithm in which closely related sequences were merged to remove PCR and sequencing errors. Alignment of CDR3 sequences to IMGT reference sequences was used to assign V, D and J gene segments. Each retained sequence needed at least a six-nucleotide match to both a V gene segment and a J gene segment. Rearrangements were called productive when the CDR3 lacked stop codons and stayed in frame with V and J; all others were non-productive. CDR3 was defined according to IMGT convention as the region running from the second conserved V-encoded cysteine to the conserved J-encoded phenylalanine. In an earlier analysis of 587 of the donors, sequences lacking an unambiguous match to a single V gene segment were excluded. An earlier analysis of several hundred of the donors classified V segments as functional when productive rearrangements were above 56.7% and as segregating when the standard deviation between donors was above 5%. A statistical classification framework was developed to diagnose cytomegalovirus status using the catalog of TCR beta chain sequences. A later analysis assigned V and J genes by comparing TCR nucleotide sequences with IMGT/GENE-DB human TR gene sequences. In a later analysis, CDR3 sequences and most-parsimonious VDJ recombination scenarios were assigned using the TCRdist pipeline. In a later analysis, each TCR beta chain was defined by its CDR3 amino acid sequence together with its V-gene family, and reads lacking a unique V-gene family were excluded. In a later analysis, 500 to 650 highly shared, low-generation-probability nucleotide sequences were removed to address suspected cross-contamination and a sequencing artifact. In a later analysis, a clonal expansion index was calculated for each public chain from normalized within-repertoire ranks of inferred template counts. Generation probabilities in a later analysis came from a VDJ recombination model fitted to out-of-frame rearrangements, and those results were checked against IGoR. A later analysis scored TCR-TCR, TCR-HLA and TCR-CMV co-occurrence with hypergeometric tests, applying a repertoire-size bias correction to TCR pairs. A later analysis estimated false discovery rates by permuting HLA or CMV assignments 20 times. In a later analysis, co-occurring TCRs were grouped using DBSCAN, with TCRdist sequence similarity added in when clustering inside HLA-allele-positive subsets. For co-occurrence clustering, repertoires with fewer than 30,000 or more than 120,000 public chains were excluded, along with five repertoires with anomalous nucleotide sharing. TCRdb took over this immuneACCESS table, retaining in-frame rearrangements with V and J assigned. Such tables are incomplete; in checked studies, under half of the missing clones stem from an unresolved V gene, and the remainder is unexplained. V and J calls plus clone size are reproduced from that table; the DNA served to infer D and trimming. The sample contains around 170,000 clones, around 77% of them found a single time. Of the sample, 2% to 2.5% falls within the top ten clones.

A distance of 16 bases separates the germline ends of V and J, which lose 3 bases and 3 bases respectively. Reading from cysteine to phenylalanine, the CDR3 counts 16 amino acids. Just the 48-base CDR3 DNA is kept, in frame starting at base 1. CDR1 and CDR2 (WSHSY, SAAADI) derive from the germline V gene. In total, about 650 healthy bone marrow donors made up the cohort. At the time of sampling, every cohort member was nominally healthy, though immune exposures that went unrecorded were likely present. The donor tested CMV seronegative, placing the donor among the 352 seronegative members of the cohort. A peripheral blood sample was collected from each donor, and TCR beta sequencing was performed on peripheral blood mononuclear cells. The Qiagen DNeasy Blood Extraction Kit was used to extract genomic DNA from the blood cell samples.

The source of this sequence is a man in his sixties in good health and CMV-seronegative. The V and J segments used are TRBV10-2 and TRBJ2-3; TRBD2 is a weak D gene call, 6 bases matching. The sequenced sample was PBMCs. The DNA is TGCGCCAGCAGTGACCGACCGGGACTCAAAACAGATACGCAGTATTTT. Its amino acids are CASSDRPGLKTDTQYF.